A selection of T cell receptor beta chains follows, all from one sample in a study of T cells in Graves' hyperthyroidism and ophthalmopathy. TCRdb reprocessed the multiplex PCR reads with MiXCR, giving one entry per CDR3 protein. The table includes around 600,000 distinct CDR3 sequences, approximately 42% detected once. Sequenced sample: peripheral blood or thyroid tissue (not recorded which). All receptors derive from an adult man with Graves' disease, either hyperthyroidism or ophthalmopathy (not recorded which). Both conserved end residues are part of each CDR3. A D gene is named only where the DNA matches it firmly. The size field is filled for only some rows; it gives once, few, many or a size class.

v_call: TRBV5-1; d_call: -; j_call: TRBJ1-1; clone_size: -; cdr3_aa: CASSLGGRVTEAFF; cdr3_nt: TGCGCCAGCAGCTTGGGGGGCAGGGTTACTGAAGCTTTCTTT
v_call: TRBV12-3/TRBV12-4; d_call: -; j_call: TRBJ1-2; clone_size: few; cdr3_aa: CASSLNRPLYGYTF; cdr3_nt: TGTGCCAGCAGTTTGAACAGGCCCCTCTATGGCTACACCTTC
v_call: TRBV10-3; d_call: TRBD1; j_call: TRBJ2-7; clone_size: -; cdr3_aa: CASRDRFVEQYF; cdr3_nt: TGTGCCAGCCGGGACAGGTTCGTCGAGCAGTACTTC
v_call: TRBV10-3; d_call: -; j_call: TRBJ1-3; clone_size: many; cdr3_aa: CAISESRGSGNTIYF; cdr3_nt: TGTGCCATCAGTGAAAGTAGGGGCTCTGGAAACACCATATATTTT
v_call: TRBV15; d_call: -; j_call: TRBJ1-4; clone_size: many; cdr3_aa: CATSRDWSGNEKLFF; cdr3_nt: TGTGCCACCAGCAGAGATTGGTCAGGAAATGAAAAACTGTTTTTT
v_call: TRBV7-3; d_call: TRBD1; j_call: TRBJ1-2; clone_size: -; cdr3_aa: CASSRGTGLNYGYTF; cdr3_nt: TGTGCCAGCAGCCGCGGGACAGGGCTCAACTATGGCTACACCTTC
v_call: TRBV24-1; d_call: TRBD1; j_call: TRBJ1-2; clone_size: once; cdr3_aa: CATSDAGTGGGGYTF; cdr3_nt: TGTGCCACCAGTGACGCCGGGACAGGGGGCGGTGGCTACACCTTC
v_call: TRBV14; d_call: -; j_call: TRBJ1-4; clone_size: few; cdr3_aa: CASSQIRGEKLFF; cdr3_nt: TGTGCCAGCAGCCAAATAAGGGGGGAAAAACTGTTTTTT
v_call: TRBV5-8; d_call: TRBD1; j_call: TRBJ2-2; clone_size: -; cdr3_aa: CASRPGGAGTGELFF; cdr3_nt: TGTGCCAGCAGACCAGGGGGCGCCGGCACCGGGGAGCTGTTTTTT
v_call: TRBV5-1; d_call: -; j_call: TRBJ2-7; clone_size: few; cdr3_aa: CASSERDYEQYF; cdr3_nt: TGCGCCAGCAGTGAAAGGGACTACGAGCAGTACTTC
v_call: TRBV5-4; d_call: -; j_call: TRBJ1-4; clone_size: -; cdr3_aa: CASSWRQGGEKLFF; cdr3_nt: TGTGCCAGCAGCTGGCGCCAGGGAGGAGAAAAACTGTTTTTT
v_call: TRBV19; d_call: -; j_call: TRBJ1-1; clone_size: -; cdr3_aa: CASSIGRLLNTEAFF; cdr3_nt: TGTGCCAGTAGTATAGGGCGGCTATTGAACACTGAAGCTTTCTTT
v_call: TRBV7-3; d_call: TRBD1; j_call: TRBJ1-1; clone_size: many; cdr3_aa: CASRYSGTDTEAFF; cdr3_nt: TGTGCCAGCAGATATTCCGGGACAGACACTGAAGCTTTCTTT
v_call: TRBV29-1; d_call: -; j_call: TRBJ1-3; clone_size: -; cdr3_aa: CSVEWDTIYF; cdr3_nt: TGCAGCGTTGAGTGGGACACCATATATTTT
v_call: TRBV12-3/TRBV12-4; d_call: TRBD1; j_call: TRBJ1-5; clone_size: -; cdr3_aa: CASSLDREIGPQHF; cdr3_nt: TGTGCCAGCAGCCTGGACAGGGAGATAGGGCCCCAGCATTTT
v_call: TRBV29-1; d_call: -; j_call: TRBJ1-5; clone_size: -; cdr3_aa: CSVDRGGNQPQHF; cdr3_nt: TGCAGCGTTGATCGAGGGGGCAATCAGCCCCAGCATTTT
v_call: TRBV29-1; d_call: TRBD1; j_call: TRBJ1-1; clone_size: -; cdr3_aa: CSETTGRDEAFF; cdr3_nt: TGCAGCGAGACGACAGGGCGTGATGAAGCTTTCTTT
v_call: TRBV7-8; d_call: TRBD1; j_call: TRBJ2-5; clone_size: few; cdr3_aa: CASSQRLNRGETQYF; cdr3_nt: TGTGCCAGCAGCCAGCGCCTCAACAGGGGAGAGACCCAGTACTTC
v_call: TRBV6-1; d_call: -; j_call: TRBJ1-6; clone_size: -; cdr3_aa: CASKGLNVVSYNSPLHF; cdr3_nt: TGTGCCAGCAAAGGTCTCAACGTCGTCTCCTATAATTCACCCCTCCACTTT
v_call: TRBV2; d_call: -; j_call: TRBJ1-2; clone_size: -; cdr3_aa: CASSEGRRDGYGYTF; cdr3_nt: TGTGCCAGCAGTGAAGGGCGGCGGGACGGGTATGGCTACACCTTC
v_call: TRBV7-2; d_call: -; j_call: TRBJ2-7; clone_size: -; cdr3_aa: CASSHSTGGGPLSYEQYF; cdr3_nt: TGCGCCAGCAGCCATTCCACTGGAGGGGGGCCGCTCTCCTACGAGCAGTACTTC
v_call: TRBV25-1; d_call: -; j_call: TRBJ1-4; clone_size: -; cdr3_aa: CAWSRQGNEKLFF; cdr3_nt: TGTGCCTGGAGTAGGCAGGGGAACGAAAAACTGTTTTTT
v_call: TRBV12-3/TRBV12-4; d_call: TRBD1; j_call: TRBJ1-1; clone_size: -; cdr3_aa: CASSRDRGSMNTEAFF; cdr3_nt: TGTGCCAGCAGTCGGGACAGGGGCAGTATGAACACTGAAGCTTTCTTT
v_call: TRBV29-1; d_call: -; j_call: TRBJ2-2; clone_size: few; cdr3_aa: CSVDGGPANTGELFF; cdr3_nt: TGCAGCGTTGACGGGGGCCCTGCGAACACCGGGGAGCTGTTTTTT
v_call: TRBV19; d_call: -; j_call: TRBJ1-5; clone_size: -; cdr3_aa: CASSIQGGPQHF; cdr3_nt: TGTGCCAGTAGTATACAAGGGGGACCCCAGCATTTT
v_call: TRBV7-9; d_call: -; j_call: TRBJ1-1; clone_size: many; cdr3_aa: CASSLVSQPNTEAFF; cdr3_nt: TGTGCCAGCAGCTTAGTTAGTCAGCCGAACACTGAAGCTTTCTTT
v_call: TRBV7-2; d_call: -; j_call: TRBJ2-7; clone_size: -; cdr3_aa: CASSRHRGGYEQYF; cdr3_nt: TGTGCCAGCAGCAGACACAGGGGAGGTTACGAGCAGTACTTC
v_call: TRBV20-1; d_call: -; j_call: TRBJ1-3; clone_size: -; cdr3_aa: CSARQWASSGNTIYF; cdr3_nt: TGCAGTGCTAGACAATGGGCTTCCTCTGGAAACACCATATATTTT
v_call: TRBV9; d_call: -; j_call: TRBJ1-2; clone_size: many; cdr3_aa: CASSSKSRSYGYTF; cdr3_nt: TGTGCCAGCAGCTCGAAGTCACGATCCTATGGCTACACCTTC
v_call: TRBV20-1; d_call: -; j_call: TRBJ2-5; clone_size: -; cdr3_aa: CSALSTSGQETQYF; cdr3_nt: TGCAGTGCTCTCTCCACGTCGGGCCAAGAGACCCAGTACTTC
v_call: TRBV5-1; d_call: TRBD1; j_call: TRBJ1-3; clone_size: -; cdr3_aa: CASSPGQDRSGNTIYF; cdr3_nt: TGCGCCAGCAGCCCGGGACAGGACCGCTCTGGAAACACCATATATTTT
v_call: TRBV7-9; d_call: -; j_call: TRBJ2-2; clone_size: -; cdr3_aa: CASSSPRRHENTGELFF; cdr3_nt: TGTGCCAGCAGCTCCCCCCGTCGGCACGAGAACACCGGGGAGCTGTTTTTT
v_call: TRBV29-1; d_call: TRBD1; j_call: TRBJ1-1; clone_size: many; cdr3_aa: CSVDDRAGTEAFF; cdr3_nt: TGCAGCGTGGATGACAGGGCCGGCACTGAAGCTTTCTTT
v_call: TRBV2; d_call: -; j_call: TRBJ1-4; clone_size: -; cdr3_aa: CAGTGNTEKLFF; cdr3_nt: TGTGCCGGAACAGGGAACACTGAAAAACTGTTTTTT
v_call: TRBV13; d_call: -; j_call: TRBJ2-5; clone_size: -; cdr3_aa: CASSARAGGETQYF; cdr3_nt: TGTGCCAGCAGCGCTAGGGCCGGTGGAGAGACCCAGTACTTC
v_call: TRBV19; d_call: -; j_call: TRBJ1-1; clone_size: few; cdr3_aa: CATQDSYTEAFF; cdr3_nt: TGTGCCACTCAGGACAGCTACACTGAAGCTTTCTTT
v_call: TRBV5-1; d_call: TRBD2; j_call: TRBJ2-6; clone_size: -; cdr3_aa: CASSSSGAAGANVLTF; cdr3_nt: TGCGCCAGCAGCTCGAGCGGGGCGGCAGGGGCCAACGTCCTGACTTTC
v_call: TRBV7-2; d_call: TRBD1; j_call: TRBJ2-2; clone_size: -; cdr3_aa: CASSLSPGQGATGELFF; cdr3_nt: TGTGCCAGCAGCCTATCCCCGGGACAGGGGGCGACCGGGGAGCTGTTTTTT
v_call: TRBV20-1; d_call: TRBD1; j_call: TRBJ1-2; clone_size: -; cdr3_aa: CSARTPTGVNYGYTF; cdr3_nt: TGCAGTGCTAGGACCCCCACAGGGGTCAACTATGGCTACACCTTC
v_call: TRBV5-1; d_call: -; j_call: TRBJ1-1; clone_size: many; cdr3_aa: CASSLDGRTEAFF; cdr3_nt: TGCGCCAGCAGCTTGGACGGCCGAACTGAAGCTTTCTTT
v_call: TRBV14; d_call: -; j_call: TRBJ1-1; clone_size: few; cdr3_aa: CASSRQGWANTEAFF; cdr3_nt: TGTGCCAGCAGCCGCCAGGGATGGGCGAACACTGAAGCTTTCTTT
v_call: TRBV9; d_call: TRBD1; j_call: TRBJ1-2; clone_size: few; cdr3_aa: CASSIGQGRYTF; cdr3_nt: TGTGCCAGCAGCATCGGACAGGGTCGCTACACCTTC
v_call: TRBV7-6; d_call: TRBD1; j_call: TRBJ1-5; clone_size: many; cdr3_aa: CASSPGTGSNQPQHF; cdr3_nt: TGTGCCAGCAGCCCGGGGACAGGGAGCAATCAGCCCCAGCATTTT
v_call: TRBV29-1; d_call: -; j_call: TRBJ1-1; clone_size: -; cdr3_aa: CSVEDEGGPNTEAFF; cdr3_nt: TGCAGCGTTGAAGATGAAGGGGGGCCGAACACTGAAGCTTTCTTT
v_call: TRBV12-3/TRBV12-4; d_call: -; j_call: TRBJ1-2; clone_size: few; cdr3_aa: CASSNDRPYGYTF; cdr3_nt: TGTGCCAGCAGTAACGACAGACCCTATGGCTACACCTTC
v_call: TRBV7-8; d_call: TRBD2; j_call: TRBJ2-7; clone_size: few; cdr3_aa: CASSPRDNLAGYEQYF; cdr3_nt: TGTGCCAGCAGCCCAAGGGACAACTTAGCGGGATACGAGCAGTACTTC
v_call: TRBV12-3/TRBV12-4; d_call: TRBD2; j_call: TRBJ2-5; clone_size: -; cdr3_aa: CASSQSSGSETQYF; cdr3_nt: TGTGCCAGCAGTCAAAGTAGCGGGAGTGAGACCCAGTACTTC
v_call: TRBV20-1; d_call: -; j_call: TRBJ1-2; clone_size: -; cdr3_aa: CSARDHWGRGGYTF; cdr3_nt: TGCAGTGCTAGAGATCATTGGGGGCGAGGTGGCTACACCTTC
v_call: TRBV6-6; d_call: -; j_call: TRBJ1-1; clone_size: -; cdr3_aa: CASSGNLGSEAFF; cdr3_nt: TGTGCCAGCAGTGGGAACTTGGGCTCTGAAGCTTTCTTT
v_call: TRBV7-9; d_call: -; j_call: TRBJ2-5; clone_size: -; cdr3_aa: CASSLRGDQPQYF; cdr3_nt: TGTGCCAGCAGCTTAAGGGGAGATCAGCCCCAGTACTTC